These 4 T cell receptor beta chains originate from one sample sequenced in a study of control samples from healthy donors and cancer patients. The method was immunoSEQ multiplex PCR; TCRdb's version includes in-frame clones alone and lacks a portion of them. The sample includes under 85,000 clones, 90% to 95% of them seen just once. Material: PBMCs. The receptors derive from a woman between 35 and 50 years old with lung cancer.

The chain employs TRBV9 and TRBJ1-2, with a weak D call TRBD1 (6 bases). The CDR3 totals 19 residues. Trimming stripped 0 bases from V and 8 bases from J, with 29 bases between. CDR1 and CDR2 (germline): SGDLS, YYNGEE. In DNA, the CDR3 is TGTGCCAGCAGCGTAGGATATTCGACAGGACGACTCGAGGCGGTGGGCTACACCTTC. Translating gives CASSVGYSTGRLEAVGYTF. The complete variable domain, with remaining parts taken from reference TRBV9 and TRBJ1-2, reads DSGVTQTPKHLITATGQRVTLRCSPRSGDLSVYWYQQSLDQGLQFLIQYYNGEERAKGNILERFSAQQFPDLHSELNLSSLELGDSALYFCASSVGYSTGRLEAVGYTFGSGTRLTVV.

The V call is TRBV3-1 (or the pseudogene TRBV3-2), the J call TRBJ1-2, with D uncertain. The CDR3 covers 12 residues. Trimming removed 2 bases at V and 4 bases at J, with 5 bases between. From germline, CDR1 is LGHDT and CDR2 YNNKEL (reference sequence). In DNA form, the CDR3 reads TGTGCCAGCAGCCAACACCCCTATGGCTACACCTTC. The encoded protein is CASSQHPYGYTF.

Only one count was recorded for this clone. The V and J genes are TRBV11-2 and TRBJ2-1, with 7 bases matching TRBD1. Germline V gives CDR1 SGHAT, CDR2 FQNNGV. This CDR3 spans 18 amino acids. J was trimmed by 4 bases and V by 3 bases; bases with no gene match: 15. The chain's CDR3 is CASSFARQGPQKYNEQFF. In DNA, the CDR3 is TGTGCCAGCAGCTTCGCGCGACAGGGCCCTCAGAAATACAATGAGCAGTTCTTC.

This chain joins TRBV12-3 or TRBV12-4 and TRBJ2-7; D is ambiguous. The CDR3 is 13 amino acids. The V and J ends lost 3 bases and 3 bases respectively, with 9 bases between them. The CDR3 bases are TGTGCCAGCAGTTTCAGGCATAACTACGAGCAGTACTTC. Translating it yields CASSFRHNYEQYF.